A single sample is the source of the 19 T cell receptor beta chains below, sequenced in a study of cytomegalovirus exposure and HLA in healthy donors. The PCR ran on 60 Vbeta and 13 Jbeta primers. Profiling relied on immunoSEQ multiplex PCR, and the TCRdb table lists in-frame clones only, not all of them. The repertoire holds approximately 160,000 clones, around 79% seen once, with 2.6% in the top ten. Specimen: PBMCs. The receptor set was obtained from a woman aged 40 to 50 in good health and CMV-seropositive.

The rearrangement joins TRBV28 to TRBJ1-2; D is undetermined. Trimming pared 5 bases from V and 8 bases from J, leaving 12 bases between. The CDR3 loop spans 12 amino acids. From germline, CDR1 is MDHEN and CDR2 SYDVKM. CDR3 coding DNA: TGTGCCAGCAGTCCGCCTAGCTTAGGCTACACCTTC. This codes for CASSPPSLGYTF.

V is TRBV2 and J is TRBJ2-3; D is unclear. CDR3 length: 13 residues. CDR1 is SNHLY, CDR2 FYNNEI, per germline. Trimming shortened V by 4 bases and J by 2 bases, and 7 bases separated the two germline ends. The CDR3 reads CASSVLVTDTQYF. The CDR3 DNA is TGTGCCAGCAGTGTTCTTGTCACAGATACGCAGTATTTT.

The rearrangement uses TRBV5-1 and TRBJ2-7, with 10 bases matching TRBD2. V gave up 2 bases and J gave up 1 base; unmatched junction bases: 6. Germline CDR1 SGHRS, CDR2 YFSETQ. This CDR3 spans 16 amino acids. CDR3 bases: TGCGCCAGCAGCTTACGGACTAGCGGACCATCCTACGAGCAGTACTTC. Translated, it gives CASSLRTSGPSYEQYF.

The CDR3 here is CASSYERGLAKNIQYF. The DNA of the CDR3 is TGTGCCAGCAGTTATGAAAGGGGGCTAGCCAAAAACATTCAGTACTTC. The chain carries TRBV28 and TRBJ2-4; the match to TRBD1 covers 7 bases. CDR3 length: 16 amino acids. V trimming: 4 bases; J trimming: 0 bases; junction bases outside the gene matches: 6. CDR1 is MDHEN and CDR2 is SYDVKM in the germline V gene.

The V gene is TRBV5-5, the J gene TRBJ1-5; 8 nucleotides align to TRBD1. V trimming: 4 bases; J trimming: 5 bases; junction bases outside the gene matches: 5. Germline CDR1 reads SGHKS; CDR2 reads YYEKEE (reference sequence). The CDR3 spans 14 residues. In DNA form, the CDR3 reads TGTGCCAGCAGCACGGACAGGGTAGATCAGCCCCAGCATTTT. Amino acid sequence: CASSTDRVDQPQHF.

The count of this clone is one. This chain connects TRBV27 to TRBJ2-3; D possibly corresponds to TRBD2 (6 bases). This CDR3 has 16 amino acids. CDR1 and CDR2 from the germline V gene are MNHEY and SMNVEV (reference sequence). The V gene lost 4 bases and the J gene lost 0 bases, with 14 bases spanning the gap. CDR3 amino acids: CASSSLGGRSTDTQYF. CDR3 nucleotides: TGTGCCAGCAGTTCCTTAGGTGGGAGGAGCACAGATACGCAGTATTTT.

J is TRBJ2-7 and V is TRBV27; the match to TRBD1 covers 7 bases. The germline V gene encodes CDR1 MNHEY and CDR2 SMNVEV (reference sequence). This CDR3 region has 18 residues. V was pared by 2 bases and J by 0 bases, with 13 bases of the junction left unmatched. The DNA for the CDR3 is TGTGCCAGCAGTTTAACCGCCCCCGAGGACAGGAGCTCCTACGAGCAGTACTTC. It yields the protein CASSLTAPEDRSSYEQYF.

In its sample, this clone was seen once. The chain is built from TRBV10-1 and TRBJ1-1, with TRBD1 matching over 8 bases. CDR3 length: 13 residues. With 5 bases clipped from V and 7 bases from J, the junction kept 6 bases outside the gene matches. The germline CDR1 and CDR2 sequences are WNHNN and SYGVQD (reference sequence). CDR3 loop: CASSLGTGNEAFF. The CDR3 DNA follows: TGCGCCAGCAGTCTCGGGACAGGTAATGAAGCTTTCTTT.

The V and J genes are TRBV28 and TRBJ2-5; tentative D call: TRBD1 (6 bases). Near its end, the DNA agrees better with TRBJ2-7, so the J call may be wrong. The germline V gene encodes CDR1 MDHEN and CDR2 SYDVKM. The CDR3 has 15 amino acids. CDR3 nucleotides: TGTGCCAGCAGCCCTGGGGGACACAGTGTCCACGAGCAGTACTTC. This codes for CASSPGGHSVHEQYF.

Only one count was recorded for this clone. The V and J genes are TRBV2 and TRBJ1-1; maybe TRBD1 (5 bases). V shed 4 bases and J shed 6 bases, with 15 bases lying between them. This CDR3 is 14 amino acids long. Germline CDR1 is SNHLY and CDR2 is FYNNEI. The CDR3 reads CASSAQGSLSEAFF. The CDR3 DNA sequence: TGTGCCAGCAGTGCCCAGGGTTCCCTTTCTGAAGCTTTCTTT.

This clone was seen once. This rearrangement joins TRBV11-2 to TRBJ2-1; D is perhaps TRBD1 (5 bases). The CDR3 loop spans 14 amino acids. Trimming took 1 base from V and 4 from J, leaving 8 bases between them. Germline loops: CDR1 SGHAT, CDR2 FQNNGV. CDR3 coding DNA: TGTGCCAGCAGCTTAGGGACACCTTACAATGAGCAGTTCTTC. Amino acids: CASSLGTPYNEQFF.

This clone has a handful of counts. This chain joins TRBV13 and TRBJ1-1; perhaps TRBD1 as D (6 bases). The CDR3 is 15 amino acids. V shed 1 base and J shed 2 bases, with 11 bases lying between them. Germline V gene sequence: CDR1 PRHDT, CDR2 FYEKMQ (reference sequence). CDR3: CASSLVPRGNTEAFF. Written as DNA, the CDR3 is TGTGCCAGCAGCTTAGTTCCCAGGGGAAACACTGAAGCTTTCTTT.

The chain combines TRBV18 with TRBJ2-7; tentatively, D is TRBD2 (5 bases). Looked up from germline, CDR1 is KGHSH and CDR2 is LQKENI. The CDR3 totals 15 residues. Trimming took 1 base from V and 3 from J, leaving 13 bases between them. The CDR3 region is CASSPQAGRDYEQYF. The CDR3 DNA reads as TGTGCCAGCTCACCACAGGCGGGTCGCGACTACGAGCAGTACTTC.

CDR3 DNA sequence: TGCGCCAGCAGCCAAGAAGGCGACAGGGGTTCCGGGGAGCTGTTTTTT. Encoded protein: CASSQEGDRGSGELFF. The chain links TRBV4-3 to TRBJ2-2; 8 nucleotides line up with TRBD1. V lost 0 bases and J lost 6; bases outside the gene matches: 6. The germline V gene has CDR1 LGHNA and CDR2 YSLEER. The CDR3 extends over 16 amino acids.

This sequence joins TRBV4-3 and TRBJ1-6; D uncertain. V gave up 0 bases and J gave up 10 bases, with 13 bases separating them. Germline V gives CDR1 LGHNA, CDR2 YSLEER. The CDR3 loop spans 15 amino acids. DNA of the CDR3: TGCGCCAGCAGCCAAGATAACAGCGGAGGATCACCCCTCCACTTT. It is translated as CASSQDNSGGSPLHF.

On this clone: The same CDR3 arises from other DNA sequences in this sample as well. The chain uses TRBV4-3 and TRBJ2-1, with TRBD1 as a possible D gene (5 bases). Germline V lookup: CDR1 LGHNA, CDR2 YSLEER. The CDR3 is 15 residues long. The ends were cut back, 4 bases at V and 4 bases at J, with 14 bases in the middle. CDR3 bases: TGCGCCAGCAGCCCCCGGCAGGGCACATACAATGAGCAGTTCTTC. Amino acids: CASSPRQGTYNEQFF.

The V and J genes are TRBV10-2 and TRBJ2-5; D remains unclear. The V end was cut by 4 bases, the J end by 0 bases, with 12 bases between. Germline V lookup: CDR1 WSHSY, CDR2 SAAADI. The CDR3 is made up of 15 amino acids. CDR3 DNA sequence: TGCGCCAGCAGTGGTGGTCGGTCGTACCAAGAGACCCAGTACTTC. Translated, it gives CASSGGRSYQETQYF.

This clone showed up just once. In nucleotides, the CDR3 is TGCGCCAGCAGCTCTAGCGGGAGTGGGGTAGAGACCCAGTACTTC. Its protein product is CASSSSGSGVETQYF. The chain is built from TRBV5-1 and TRBJ2-5; 10 positions match TRBD2. The J segment lost 4 bases and the V segment lost 3 bases, leaving 6 bases of the junction unmatched. The CDR3 spans 15 residues. Germline V gene data show CDR1 as SGHRS and CDR2 as YFSETQ.

In the case of this clone: The germline gene is not matched at one end of the junction; a read error may be the cause. The chain couples TRBV7-2 to TRBJ2-7, with D unresolved. The germline V gene encodes CDR1 SGHTA and CDR2 FQGNSA. The CDR3 contains 15 residues. The CDR3 bases are TGTGTCAGCAGCTTAGGTGGCGGTTGGGTAAGGGAGCAGTACTTC. Its protein is CVSSLGGGWVREQYF.